This T cell receptor (beta chain) was documented in a study of T-cell reconstitution after alpha-beta-depleted transplantation in children. The junction had 9 bases not matched to a gene; V was cut back by 5 bases and J by 2 bases. CDR1 SEHNR and CDR2 FQNEAQ come from the germline V gene (reference sequence). The CDR3 runs to 17 residues. Preparing the TCRbeta library involved the use of unique molecular identifiers. A single record per CDR3 protein comes from TCRdb applying MiXCR to the PCR reads. The data hold some 70,000 distinct CDR3 sequences, with approximately 7.4% observed a single time. This material consisted of PBMCs from the stem cell graft donor, taken from the stem cell graft. V and J are TRBV7-9 and TRBJ2-6; 7 nucleotides line up with TRBD1. This receptor was obtained from a human donor who donated a stem cell graft to a child with acute lymphoblastic leukemia. This CDR3 reads CASSPTTGIAGANVLTF. The CDR3 bases are TGTGCCAGCAGCCCTACGACAGGGATAGCTGGGGCCAACGTCCTGACTTTC.